The 17 T cell receptor beta chains listed next were all sequenced from one sample in a study of immune cell composition in non-small cell lung cancer. The repertoire was sequenced with immunoSEQ multiplex PCR; TCRdb's copy has only in-frame clones and lacks some. This sample has roughly 4,600 clones, with roughly 70% found just once. Normal lung was sampled as far from the tumour as possible, at least 3 cm. Input material: non-adjacent lung tissue. The receptors shown here come from a human donor with non-small cell lung cancer.

This clone was detected only once. The chain couples TRBV7-3 to TRBJ2-1, with TRBD1 as a possible D gene (6 bases). V lost 6 bases to trimming and J lost 8 bases, with 14 bases between them. The CDR3 contains 13 residues. Germline CDR1 SGHTA, CDR2 FQGTGA. The CDR3 coding sequence is TGTGCCAGCAGGTTGACAGGAACTGATGAGCAGTTCTTC. Translated, it gives CASRLTGTDEQFF.

This clone was counted once. V gene TRBV14 combines with J gene TRBJ1-4; D is unresolved. Germline V gene data show CDR1 as SGHDN and CDR2 as FVKESK. The ends were cut back, 3 bases at V and 7 bases at J, with 15 bases in the middle. The CDR3 length is 15 residues. The CDR3 region has the DNA TGTGCCAGCAGCCAGGAATTTTCCGACTTTGAAAAACTGTTTTTT. Amino acid sequence: CASSQEFSDFEKLFF.

The V and J genes are TRBV6-5 and TRBJ2-2; D remains ambiguous. The V end lost 0 bases, the J end lost 6 bases, and 5 bases lay between the germline ends. The germline V gene encodes CDR1 MNHEY and CDR2 SVGAGI. The CDR3 has 13 residues. CDR3 nucleotides: TGTGCCAGCAGTTACTCCTCCCCCGGGGAGCTGTTTTTT. Translated: CASSYSSPGELFF.

The genes are TRBV19 and TRBJ2-3; 9 bases match TRBD2. CDR1 is LNHDA and CDR2 is SQIVND in the germline V gene (reference sequence). After removal of 8 bases from V and 2 bases from J, the junction contained 8 bases not matched to a gene. The CDR3 contains 15 residues. CDR3 residues: CASSGLATDTDTQYF. The CDR3 region has the DNA TGTGCCAGTTCTGGACTAGCGACGGACACAGATACGCAGTATTTT.

This clone showed up just a few times. V is TRBV11-3 and J is TRBJ1-4; D is unresolved. The CDR3 has 16 residues. V lost 0 bases, J lost 8 bases, and 16 bases lay in between. CDR1 SGHNT and CDR2 YENEEA come from the germline V gene. The CDR3 sequence is CASSLEGTTGKEKLFF. The CDR3 DNA sequence: TGTGCCAGCAGCTTAGAGGGCACCACCGGAAAGGAAAAACTGTTTTTT.

The chain links TRBV19 to TRBJ1-1; D is ambiguous. The V and J ends lost 5 bases and 4 bases respectively, with 17 bases between them. The CDR3 sequence is 15 residues long. Looked up from germline, CDR1 is LNHDA and CDR2 is SQIVND (reference sequence). The chain's CDR3 is CASSLPGYLSTEAFF. The CDR3 nucleotides are TGTGCCAGTAGTCTTCCAGGTTATCTGAGCACTGAAGCTTTCTTT.

This sequence joins TRBV15 and TRBJ2-3, with 9 bases identical to TRBD2. CDR1 is LNHNV and CDR2 is YYDKDF in the germline V gene (reference sequence). With V trimmed by 7 bases and J by 0 bases, 2 bases remained unmatched. The CDR3 runs 14 residues. The chain's CDR3 is CATTGLASTDTQYF. The DNA for the CDR3 is TGTGCCACCACCGGACTAGCGAGCACAGATACGCAGTATTTT.

This clone appeared a single time. The rearrangement joins TRBV5-1 to TRBJ2-2; perhaps TRBD2 as D (5 bases). Germline CDR1 reads SGHRS; CDR2 reads YFSETQ. The CDR3 is 13 amino acids. V was trimmed by 3 bases and J by 3 bases, leaving 6 bases between them. CDR3 sequence: CASSWEYTGELFF. In DNA form, the CDR3 reads TGCGCCAGCAGCTGGGAGTACACCGGGGAGCTGTTTTTT.

Comment on this clone: Other DNA sequences in this specimen translate into the identical CDR3. J is TRBJ1-3 and V is TRBV7-9; D is ambiguous. Trimming stripped 2 bases from V and 4 bases from J, with 3 bases between. Germline V gene lookup returns CDR1 SEHNR and CDR2 FQNEAQ (reference sequence). The CDR3 sequence is 12 residues long. This CDR3 is CASSLSGNTIYF. CDR3 nucleotide sequence: TGTGCCAGCAGCTTATCAGGAAACACCATATATTTT.

By sample share, this clone is large. The chain recombines TRBV2 with TRBJ2-2, with D possibly TRBD1 on 6 matching bases. Germline V gene lookup returns CDR1 SNHLY and CDR2 FYNNEI. The CDR3 totals 16 residues. The V end lost 2 bases, the J end lost 5 bases, and 15 bases lay between the germline ends. The CDR3 is CASSETTGIETGELFF. Here the CDR3 DNA reads TGTGCCAGCAGTGAAACCACAGGGATCGAGACCGGGGAGCTGTTTTTT.

The chain has TRBV25-1 and TRBJ2-5; 10 positions agree with TRBD2. Unmatched junction bases numbered 1, after V lost 2 bases and J lost 4 bases. This CDR3 is built from 14 residues. The germline V gene has CDR1 MGHDK and CDR2 SYGVNS. CDR3 sequence (DNA): TGTGCCAGCAGTGAAGCTAGCGGGGGAGAGACCCAGTACTTC. Protein sequence: CASSEASGGETQYF. Complete variable domain (other parts from reference TRBV25-1 and TRBJ2-5): EADIYQTPRYLVIGTGKKITLECSQTMGHDKMYWYQQDPGMELHLIHYSYGVNSTEKGDLSSESTVSRIRTEHFPLTLESARPSHTSQYLCASSEASGGETQYFGPGTRLLVL.

The rearrangement uses TRBV7-2 and TRBJ2-1, with 10 positions matching TRBD2. V trimming: 1 base; J trimming: 4 bases; junction bases outside the gene matches: 1. The CDR3 covers 15 residues. Looked up from germline, CDR1 is SGHTA and CDR2 is FQGNSA. The CDR3 is CASSLEAGGYNEQFF. CDR3 bases: TGTGCCAGCAGCTTAGAAGCGGGGGGGTACAATGAGCAGTTCTTC. Combining the CDR3 with reference TRBV7-2 and TRBJ2-1 gives the whole variable domain GAGVSQSPSNKVTEKGKDVELRCDPISGHTALYWYRQSLGQGLEFLIYFQGNSAPDKSGLPSDRFSAERTGGSVSTLTIQRTQQEDSAVYLCASSLEAGGYNEQFFGPGTRLTVL.

This chain uses TRBV29-1 with TRBJ1-1; TRBD1 matches 9 bases. CDR1 is SQVTM, CDR2 ANQGSEA, per germline. CDR3 length equals 13 residues. The trim removed 7 bases at V and 3 bases at J, leaving 6 bases unmatched. CDR3 amino acids: CSASTGGDTEAFF. The CDR3 region has the DNA TGCAGCGCCTCGACAGGGGGGGACACTGAAGCTTTCTTT.

This chain joins TRBV9 and TRBJ2-1; D unresolved. V was pared by 3 bases and J by 7 bases, with 14 bases between. The CDR3 covers 14 residues. CDR1 is SGDLS, CDR2 YYNGEE, per germline. The CDR3 DNA is TGTGCCAGCAGCGGTCAGTATGCCACTAATGAGCAGTTCTTC. Protein: CASSGQYATNEQFF.

The rearrangement uses TRBV19 and TRBJ2-1, with D perhaps matching TRBD1 (5 bases). Germline V CDR1 and CDR2: LNHDA, SQIVND (reference sequence). This CDR3 contains 17 residues. V was pared by 3 bases and J by 0 bases, with 15 bases between. The CDR3 sequence: CASSIPRQMSSYNEQFF. The CDR3 DNA reads TGTGCCAGTAGTATCCCCCGACAGATGAGCTCCTACAATGAGCAGTTCTTC.

This clone was picked up a small number of times. The V and J genes are TRBV9 and TRBJ1-3, with no clear D. The V end was cut by 1 base, the J end by 2 bases, with 7 bases between. CDR3 length: 14 residues. Per the germline V gene, CDR1 is SGDLS and CDR2 is YYNGEE. In DNA form, the CDR3 reads TGTGCCAGCAGCGTAACAAGGGCTGGAAACACCATATATTTT. This sequence encodes CASSVTRAGNTIYF.

V and J are TRBV11-1 and TRBJ2-7; the D is unclear. The CDR3 totals 13 residues. CDR1 and CDR2 (germline): SGHAT, FQDESV (reference sequence). Trimming took off 6 bases at V and 3 bases at J, with 12 bases between the two ends. The CDR3, as DNA: TGTGCCAGCAGTTTCGGGCTATACTACGAGCAGTACTTC. Residues: CASSFGLYYEQYF.